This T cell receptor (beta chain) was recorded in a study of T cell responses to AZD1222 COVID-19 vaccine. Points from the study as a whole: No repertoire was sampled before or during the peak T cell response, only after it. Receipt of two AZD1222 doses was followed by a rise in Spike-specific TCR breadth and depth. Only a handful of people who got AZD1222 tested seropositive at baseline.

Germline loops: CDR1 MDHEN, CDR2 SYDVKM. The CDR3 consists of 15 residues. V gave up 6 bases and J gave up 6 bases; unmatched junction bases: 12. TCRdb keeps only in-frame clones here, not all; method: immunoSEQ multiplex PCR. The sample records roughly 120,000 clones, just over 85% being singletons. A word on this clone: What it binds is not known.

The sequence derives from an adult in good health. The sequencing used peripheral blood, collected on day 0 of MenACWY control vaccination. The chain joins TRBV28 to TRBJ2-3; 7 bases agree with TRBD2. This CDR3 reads CASRAWEGTIDTQYF. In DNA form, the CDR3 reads TGTGCCAGCAGAGCCTGGGAGGGGACCATCGATACGCAGTATTTT.